The rows below give T cell receptor beta chains drawn from one sample of a study of blood T cell repertoires in COVID-19. The protocol was immunoSEQ multiplex PCR, while the TCRdb copy is restricted to in-frame clones and leaves out a portion. Among 150,000 to 200,000 clones listed, 75% to 90% were seen once. The sample comprised PBMCs or T cells enriched from blood (not recorded which). The origin of the receptors is a woman aged 60-70 years who had recovered from COVID-19. Both conserved end residues are trimmed from each CDR3. Clone size is shown for a subset of rows, as once, few, many or a class of expanded clone.

v_call: TRBV28
j_call: TRBJ2-5
clone_size: NA
cdr3_aa: ASSWTGSRETQY

v_call: TRBV2
j_call: TRBJ1-1
clone_size: NA
cdr3_aa: ASEQITNTEAF

v_call: TRBV2
j_call: TRBJ1-2
clone_size: many
cdr3_aa: ASRIIGAGQGYT

v_call: TRBV19
j_call: TRBJ1-4
clone_size: once
cdr3_aa: ASSITNSNEKLF

v_call: TRBV10-2
j_call: TRBJ1-2
clone_size: NA
cdr3_aa: ASSEAGSKGYYGYT

v_call: TRBV11-3
j_call: TRBJ2-7
clone_size: NA
cdr3_aa: ASSSGGLEEVEQY

v_call: TRBV3-1/TRBV3-2
j_call: TRBJ1-1
clone_size: NA
cdr3_aa: ASSPYGNTVNTEAF

v_call: TRBV12-3/TRBV12-4
j_call: TRBJ1-5
clone_size: NA
cdr3_aa: ASRGTGDQPQH

v_call: TRBV5-1
j_call: TRBJ1-2
clone_size: NA
cdr3_aa: ARLYKGQVLGYGYT

v_call: TRBV15
j_call: TRBJ2-2
clone_size: NA
cdr3_aa: ATSSPGELF

v_call: TRBV2
j_call: TRBJ1-2
clone_size: NA
cdr3_aa: ASNQQGPYT

v_call: TRBV7-3
j_call: TRBJ1-2
clone_size: NA
cdr3_aa: ASSPSDRGLIT

v_call: TRBV19
j_call: TRBJ2-1
clone_size: NA
cdr3_aa: ASSTLAVSYNEQF

v_call: TRBV29-1
j_call: TRBJ1-3
clone_size: NA
cdr3_aa: SASPETGNTIY

v_call: TRBV5-6
j_call: TRBJ1-1
clone_size: NA
cdr3_aa: ASSSTGGEDTEAF

v_call: TRBV19
j_call: TRBJ1-2
clone_size: NA
cdr3_aa: ASTTADRGSGYT

v_call: TRBV30
j_call: TRBJ1-1
clone_size: NA
cdr3_aa: AWSLPGQGTEAF

v_call: TRBV20-1
j_call: TRBJ1-1
clone_size: NA
cdr3_aa: SVPRREAF

v_call: TRBV24-1
j_call: TRBJ2-3
clone_size: once
cdr3_aa: ATSDSRGRGDTQY

v_call: TRBV5-1
j_call: TRBJ2-5
clone_size: NA
cdr3_aa: ASTPTGAETQY

v_call: TRBV30
j_call: TRBJ1-1
clone_size: once
cdr3_aa: AWEGQLNTEAF

v_call: TRBV5-1
j_call: TRBJ2-3
clone_size: NA
cdr3_aa: ASSSNSGGSHRSGTQY

v_call: TRBV29-1
j_call: TRBJ1-1
clone_size: few
cdr3_aa: SVEAEMNTEAF

v_call: TRBV19
j_call: TRBJ1-1
clone_size: NA
cdr3_aa: ASKVGAQLNTEAF

v_call: TRBV5-1
j_call: TRBJ1-4
clone_size: once
cdr3_aa: ASSLVGGEKLF

v_call: TRBV3-1/TRBV3-2
j_call: TRBJ1-1
clone_size: NA
cdr3_aa: ASSQQGPRAF

v_call: TRBV5-1
j_call: TRBJ2-2
clone_size: once
cdr3_aa: ASSPSGAIVITGELF

v_call: TRBV9
j_call: TRBJ2-2
clone_size: NA
cdr3_aa: ASSAGQRNTGELF

v_call: TRBV28
j_call: TRBJ2-7
clone_size: NA
cdr3_aa: ASSRRGGLQHEQY

v_call: TRBV5-1
j_call: TRBJ2-1
clone_size: few
cdr3_aa: ASSFMRELDEQF

v_call: TRBV18
j_call: TRBJ2-1
clone_size: NA
cdr3_aa: ASSPRTSGGAGEQF

v_call: TRBV5-4
j_call: TRBJ1-6
clone_size: NA
cdr3_aa: ASSLKGSNSPLH

v_call: TRBV19
j_call: TRBJ2-5
clone_size: NA
cdr3_aa: ASSPPGGPETQY

v_call: TRBV11-2
j_call: TRBJ2-1
clone_size: NA
cdr3_aa: ASRMSGGRSYNEQF

v_call: TRBV4-2
j_call: TRBJ2-7
clone_size: NA
cdr3_aa: ASSQSGTEVSYEQY

v_call: TRBV6-5
j_call: TRBJ1-5
clone_size: NA
cdr3_aa: ASGRAYSNQPQH

v_call: TRBV9
j_call: TRBJ2-1
clone_size: NA
cdr3_aa: ASSVDSNSYNEQF

v_call: TRBV5-4
j_call: TRBJ1-1
clone_size: NA
cdr3_aa: ASSLGGSTGNQNTEAF

v_call: TRBV5-1
j_call: TRBJ1-3
clone_size: once
cdr3_aa: ASSQAPGNTIY

v_call: TRBV28
j_call: TRBJ2-4
clone_size: NA
cdr3_aa: ASSSPGQGWGNIQY

v_call: TRBV5-1
j_call: TRBJ2-1
clone_size: NA
cdr3_aa: ASSLSGIEQF

v_call: TRBV27
j_call: TRBJ2-3
clone_size: NA
cdr3_aa: ASSKQGYRTDTQY